Each of the 21 T cell receptor beta chains below was sequenced from the same sample in a study of shared clonotypes between healthy human individuals. TCRdb's table, derived via immunoSEQ multiplex PCR, lists solely in-frame clones and lacks some. The table shows around 700,000 clones, with 72% occurring only once. The source material was memory CD4+ T cells sorted from blood. Documented subset: CD45RA-negative fraction. All receptors derive from a woman in her 30s in good health.

The rearrangement uses TRBV27 and TRBJ2-7; D uncertain. V was trimmed by 5 bases and J by 3 bases, leaving 14 bases between them. Looked up from germline, CDR1 is MNHEY and CDR2 is SMNVEV (reference sequence). This CDR3 comprises 14 residues. CDR3 bases: TGTGCCAGCAGTCCTTGGGCACAACGCTACGAGCAGTACTTC. Encoded protein: CASSPWAQRYEQYF.

The rearrangement links TRBV28 to TRBJ1-1, with D possibly being TRBD1 (5 bases). Trimming stripped 8 bases from V and 5 bases from J, with 15 bases between. The CDR3 extends over 13 amino acids. CDR1 is MDHEN, CDR2 SYDVKM, per germline. DNA for the CDR3: TGTGCCAGCCGGGGGGTGGTGATGACTGAAGCTTTCTTT. Protein product: CASRGVVMTEAFF.

V and J are TRBV14 and TRBJ2-7; the D gene is possibly TRBD2 (6 bases). V lost 1 base and J 4 bases, leaving 14 bases between the germline ends. This CDR3 is 15 amino acids long. Germline assignment: CDR1 SGHDN and CDR2 FVKESK. Here the CDR3 reads CASSQVEGLGYEQYF. CDR3 coding DNA: TGTGCCAGCAGCCAAGTAGAGGGACTCGGGTACGAGCAGTACTTC.

The chain joins TRBV4-2 to TRBJ2-2; D not certain. Trimming took off 1 base at V and 7 bases at J, with 7 bases between the two ends. This CDR3 contains 13 residues. Germline CDR1 and CDR2: LGHNA and YNFKEQ. CDR3: CASSQAEIGELFF. The DNA of the CDR3 is TGTGCCAGCAGCCAAGCGGAGATCGGGGAGCTGTTTTTT.

The chain is built from TRBV2 and TRBJ2-2, with a tentative D call TRBD2 (5 bases). CDR1 SNHLY and CDR2 FYNNEI come from the germline V gene. CDR3 size: 15 residues. The ends were cut back, 1 base at V and 5 bases at J, with 11 bases in the middle. This chain's CDR3 is CASSEDVGVTGELFF. The CDR3 DNA follows: TGTGCCAGCAGTGAAGATGTGGGAGTGACCGGGGAGCTGTTTTTT.

On this clone itself: At the DNA level, this CDR3 is encoded by other sequences in the same sample as well. The chain joins TRBV19 to TRBJ2-3, with TRBD1 identical over 9 bases. This CDR3 region has 12 residues. CDR1 is LNHDA, CDR2 SQIVND, per germline (reference sequence). The junction had 1 base not matched to a gene; V was cut back by 4 bases and J by 8 bases. This chain's CDR3 is CASSTGQGTQYF. The DNA for the CDR3 is TGTGCCAGTAGTACGGGACAGGGTACGCAGTATTTT.

This rearrangement joins TRBV18 to TRBJ2-7, with D perhaps matching TRBD1 or TRBD2 (5 bases each). The CDR3 is 14 residues long. Germline V lookup: CDR1 KGHSH, CDR2 LQKENI. Trimming removed 6 bases at V and 0 bases at J, with 12 bases between. In DNA form, the CDR3 reads TGTGCCAGCTCCTCCCGGGACGGCTCCTACGAGCAGTACTTC. It encodes CASSSRDGSYEQYF.

The chain joins TRBV25-1 to TRBJ1-1; D is uncertain. CDR1 and CDR2 from the germline V gene are MGHDK and SYGVNS. The CDR3 consists of 12 residues. V was pared by 5 bases and J by 5 bases, with 9 bases between. The CDR3 sequence: CASSITQTEAFF. DNA of the CDR3: TGTGCCAGCAGTATAACCCAGACTGAAGCTTTCTTT. The complete variable domain, with remaining parts taken from reference TRBV25-1 and TRBJ1-1, reads EADIYQTPRYLVIGTGKKITLECSQTMGHDKMYWYQQDPGMELHLIHYSYGVNSTEKGDLSSESTVSRIRTEHFPLTLESARPSHTSQYLCASSITQTEAFFGQGTRLTVV.

The J gene is TRBJ2-3, the V gene TRBV30, with 9 bases fitting TRBD2. CDR1 GTSNPN and CDR2 SVGIG come from the germline V gene (reference sequence). The CDR3 has 16 amino acids. V lost 1 base, J lost 4 bases, and 9 bases stayed unmatched. CDR3 amino acids: CAWSGVSGRGADTQYF. CDR3 nucleotides: TGTGCCTGGAGTGGTGTTAGCGGGAGAGGGGCAGATACGCAGTATTTT. Full variable domain (remainder filled in from reference TRBV30 and TRBJ2-3): SQTIHQWPATLVQPVGSPLSLECTVEGTSNPNLYWYRQAAGRGLQLLFYSVGIGQISSEVPQNLSASRPQDRQFILSSKKLLLSDSGFYLCAWSGVSGRGADTQYFGPGTRLTVL.

CDR3 loop: CASRRDHFNQPQHF. CDR3 nucleotide sequence: TGTGCCAGCAGACGGGACCATTTCAATCAGCCCCAGCATTTT. The chain uses TRBV28 and TRBJ1-5; D may be TRBD1 (5 bases). V was shortened by 6 bases and J by 3 bases, with 12 bases between the two germline ends. In germline, CDR1 is MDHEN, CDR2 SYDVKM. The length of the CDR3 is 14 residues.

V gene TRBV27 combines with J gene TRBJ2-7, with D hard to call. This CDR3 region has 14 residues. CDR1 is MNHEY, CDR2 SMNVEV, per germline (reference sequence). V was clipped by 2 bases and J by 5 bases, with 13 bases between them. CDR3 amino acids: CASSLRGNKNEQYF. The CDR3 bases are TGTGCCAGCAGTTTACGTGGGAATAAGAACGAGCAGTACTTC.

This clone has only a few counts. One end of the junction is discordant with germline, which a read error may explain. The chain is built from TRBV6-1 and TRBJ2-3; D gene ambiguous. The CDR3 contains 12 residues. CDR1 and CDR2 from the germline V gene are MNHNS and SASEGT. This CDR3 is CASSEGLSAQYF. In DNA, the CDR3 is TGTGCCAGCAGCGAAGGGCTTTCTGCGCAGTATTTT.

The genes are TRBV28 and TRBJ1-1; D is ambiguous. Germline CDR1 reads MDHEN; CDR2 reads SYDVKM. The CDR3 is 14 residues long. Deletions cut 5 bases from V and 0 bases from J, with 10 bases between. The DNA of the CDR3 is TGTGCCAGCAGTAAGGTGGCAATGAACACTGAAGCTTTCTTT. Its protein product is CASSKVAMNTEAFF.

J is TRBJ2-7 and V is TRBV28; TRBD2 matches at 9 bases. CDR1 and CDR2 (germline): MDHEN, SYDVKM. Germline trimming cut 7 bases from V and 6 bases from J; bases unmatched to any gene: 7. There are 13 residues in the CDR3. This CDR3 is CASIASGNREQYF. The CDR3 DNA sequence: TGTGCCAGCATAGCTAGCGGGAATCGCGAGCAGTACTTC. The variable domain in full, with the rest retrieved from reference TRBV28 and TRBJ2-7, is DVKVTQSSRYLVKRTGEKVFLECVQDMDHENMFWYRQDPGLGLRLIYFSYDVKMKEKGDIPEGYSVSREKKERFSLILESASTNQTSMYLCASIASGNREQYFGPGTRLTVT.

For this clone: This specimen includes other DNA sequences encoding the same CDR3. The gene calls are TRBV18 and TRBJ2-1; D assignment may be TRBD1 or TRBD2 (5 bases each). V gave up 6 bases and J gave up 3 bases, with 9 bases separating them. CDR1 is KGHSH and CDR2 is LQKENI in the germline V gene. This CDR3 is 13 amino acids long. Here the CDR3 reads CASSRDGYNEQFF. The DNA of the CDR3 is TGTGCCAGCTCTCGGGACGGCTACAATGAGCAGTTCTTC.

The chain employs TRBV5-1 and TRBJ2-7; no reliable D call. V lost 4 bases to trimming and J lost 0 bases, with 11 bases between them. This CDR3 is built from 14 residues. Per germline, CDR1 SGHRS and CDR2 YFSETQ. The CDR3 region has the DNA TGCGCCAGCAGCCCGGACCCCTCCTCCTACGAGCAGTACTTC. This sequence encodes CASSPDPSSYEQYF.

The chain employs TRBV5-4 and TRBJ2-3; D not resolved. Germline V gene sequence: CDR1 SGHNT, CDR2 YYREEE (reference sequence). The CDR3 is made up of 13 amino acids. The V gene lost 4 bases and the J gene lost 3 bases, with 9 bases spanning the gap. CDR3 nucleotides: TGTGCCAGCAGCAAACCGGGTACAGATACGCAGTATTTT. Its translation is CASSKPGTDTQYF.

This chain connects TRBV30 to TRBJ1-3; D is unresolved. Trimming took off 1 base at V and 8 bases at J, with 12 bases between the two ends. The germline CDR1 and CDR2 sequences are GTSNPN and SVGIG (reference sequence). The CDR3 consists of 13 residues. CDR3 bases: TGTGCCTGGAGTGGGCCGGGTGGGGACACCATATATTTT. As protein: CAWSGPGGDTIYF.

CDR3 protein: CSVEGGQGAGGYTF. The CDR3 DNA follows: TGCAGCGTTGAAGGGGGACAGGGGGCGGGTGGCTACACCTTC. This chain joins TRBV29-1 and TRBJ1-2; 12 positions match TRBD1. Germline assignment: CDR1 SQVTM and CDR2 ANQGSEA. This CDR3 has 14 residues. The ends lost 1 base at V and 7 bases at J; junction bases unmatched: 4.

The chain couples TRBV28 to TRBJ2-7; TRBD2 agrees at 9 bases. Unmatched junction bases numbered 5, after V lost 3 bases and J lost 2 bases. This CDR3 has 15 amino acids. Germline V lookup: CDR1 MDHEN, CDR2 SYDVKM. CDR3 coding DNA: TGTGCCAGCAGTTTGCGGACTAGCGAGGCCTACGAGCAGTACTTC. It is translated as CASSLRTSEAYEQYF.

The chain carries TRBV6-5 and TRBJ2-3; no firm D call. Germline V CDR1 and CDR2: MNHEY, SVGAGI. V gave up 8 bases and J gave up 5 bases, with 14 bases separating them. This CDR3 region has 13 residues. The CDR3 spells CASSNSDVDTQYF. The DNA for the CDR3 is TGTGCCAGCTCCAACTCCGATGTAGATACGCAGTATTTT.